Below are 27 T cell receptor beta chains sequenced from a single sample in a study of blood T cells in healthy people across ages (dated by TCRdb to 2015 to 2017). To prepare the library, 5' RACE was applied. The instrument given in TCRdb is Illumina HiSeq 2500. A second PCR of roughly 7 to 11 cycles was performed with a sample-barcoded 5' primer and a J-beta primer mix. The raw public data were reprocessed by TCRdb itself: fastp quality trimming at Q25, MiXCR clonotype calling, in-frame beta chains only. CDR3 protein sequences are deduplicated, and each keeps its most common genes and DNA. The sample table holds more than 1.4 million distinct CDR3 sequences, of which 42% were seen once. The ten largest account for roughly 7.9% of the sample. The sample was blood. These receptors all come from a woman younger than 35 in good health.

This clonotype occurred a few times. Mismatch with germline at one junction end may stem from a read error. V is TRBV11-2 and J is TRBJ2-1; D not certain. The germline V gene encodes CDR1 SGHAT and CDR2 FQNNGV. This CDR3 is 16 amino acids long. CDR3 protein: CAGSLDWRDPYNEQFF. CDR3 in DNA: TGTGCCGGCAGCTTAGATTGGCGCGACCCCTACAATGAGCAGTTCTTC.

The V gene is TRBV5-1, the J gene TRBJ2-1; D unresolved. The germline gives CDR1 SGHRS, CDR2 YFSETQ. The germline V and J ends were trimmed by 4 bases and 4 bases, with 15 bases remaining between them. The CDR3 has 15 residues. In DNA, the CDR3 is TGCGCCAGCAGCCCCAACCTTCCCGCTTACAATGAGCAGTTCTTC. It yields the protein CASSPNLPAYNEQFF.

Many counts were recorded for this clonotype. This sequence joins TRBV28 and TRBJ2-6, with D uncertain. Germline V gene lookup returns CDR1 MDHEN and CDR2 SYDVKM. V dropped 2 bases and J dropped 0 bases, with 8 bases sitting between them. This CDR3 contains 16 residues. The CDR3 nucleotides read TGTGCCAGCAGTTTAGGTCCCAGCTCTGGGGCCAACGTCCTGACTTTC. This sequence encodes CASSLGPSSGANVLTF. The full variable domain, rest sourced from reference TRBV28 and TRBJ2-6, is DVKVTQSSRYLVKRTGEKVFLECVQDMDHENMFWYRQDPGLGLRLIYFSYDVKMKEKGDIPEGYSVSREKKERFSLILESASTNQTSMYLCASSLGPSSGANVLTFGAGSRLTVL.

CDR3 nucleotide sequence: TGCGCCAGCAGCCCTGTAGGGGATAACTATGGCTACACCTTC. Translating it yields CASSPVGDNYGYTF. The rearrangement joins TRBV5-1 to TRBJ1-2; TRBD1 is a possible D gene (5 bases). Germline values: CDR1 SGHRS, CDR2 YFSETQ. Trimming took off 4 bases at V and 1 base at J, with 11 bases between the two ends. The CDR3 spans 14 residues.

This clonotype has just a few counts. The V call is TRBV7-2, the J call TRBJ2-1; D might be TRBD1 (6 bases). Germline CDR1 reads SGHTA; CDR2 reads FQGNSA. This CDR3 is 17 amino acids long. V was pared by 1 base and J by 10 bases, with 23 bases between. This chain's CDR3 is CASSLETYGRGNYEQFF. The CDR3 DNA reads TGTGCCAGCAGCTTAGAGACGTATGGCAGGGGAAACTACGAGCAGTTCTTC.

The chain is built from TRBV3-1 and TRBJ1-1; tentative D call: TRBD1 (5 bases). Germline V lookup: CDR1 LGHDT, CDR2 YNNKEL (reference sequence). V was trimmed by 6 bases and J by 1 base, leaving 12 bases between them. This CDR3 is 14 amino acids long. CDR3 DNA: TGTGCCAGCAGTCGAACTGACAGGAACACTGAAGCTTTCTTT. Its translation: CASSRTDRNTEAFF.

The CDR3 DNA reads TGTGCCAGCAGTTTGTCGGAGGCCGTGAACACTGAAGCTTTCTTT. Amino acid sequence: CASSLSEAVNTEAFF. The chain has TRBV27 and TRBJ1-1; D gene uncertain. The CDR3 loop spans 15 amino acids. Germline CDR1 reads MNHEY; CDR2 reads SMNVEV (reference sequence). V lost 3 bases and J lost 0, with 11 bases in between.

The V and J genes are TRBV5-1 and TRBJ2-7, with TRBD2 matching 7 bases. CDR1 and CDR2 from the germline V gene are SGHRS and YFSETQ. This CDR3 region has 18 residues. Trimming at V came to 0 bases and at J to 0 bases, leaving 12 bases not matched to a gene. CDR3 sequence reads: CASSLGKGLLKSSYEQYF. DNA for the CDR3: TGCGCCAGCAGCTTGGGGAAGGGACTACTAAAAAGCTCCTACGAGCAGTACTTC.

The chain couples TRBV2 to TRBJ1-2, with 8 positions matching TRBD1. Germline trimming cut 4 bases from V and 5 bases from J; bases unmatched to any gene: 6. CDR1 is SNHLY, CDR2 FYNNEI, per germline. The CDR3 sequence is 14 residues long. CDR3: CASSASDRVYGYTF. CDR3 DNA sequence: TGTGCCAGCAGTGCCTCGGACAGGGTTTATGGCTACACCTTC.

This clonotype appeared a few times. The chain has TRBV7-9 and TRBJ2-7; 7 nucleotides agree with TRBD2. The trim removed 5 bases at V and 3 bases at J, leaving 4 bases unmatched. The germline gives CDR1 SEHNR, CDR2 FQNEAQ (reference sequence). The CDR3 covers 13 residues. CDR3 bases: TGTGCCAGCAGCCCCAGGGACTACTACGAGCAGTACTTC. It is translated as CASSPRDYYEQYF.

The CDR3 protein is CASSAAGQTNNEQFF. The CDR3 region has the DNA TGTGCCAGCAGTGCTGCGGGACAGACAAACAATGAGCAGTTCTTC. V gene TRBV28 combines with J gene TRBJ2-1, with D possibly matching TRBD1 (7 bases). Trimming removed 5 bases from V and 5 bases from J, with 16 bases in between. Germline assignment: CDR1 MDHEN and CDR2 SYDVKM. CDR3 length: 15 residues.

The CDR3 protein is CASSQGIFGGGLTDTQYF. The DNA of the CDR3 is TGTGCCAGCAGCCAAGGGATCTTCGGGGGGGGGCTCACAGATACGCAGTATTTT. The chain has TRBV3-1 and TRBJ2-3, with 8 bases aligning to TRBD2. CDR1 and CDR2 from the germline V gene are LGHDT and YNNKEL (reference sequence). The CDR3 is 18 amino acids. Trimming at V came to 1 base and at J to 2 bases, leaving 11 bases not matched to a gene.

A few counts support this clonotype. The genes are TRBV24-1 and TRBJ2-3; D uncertain. Trimming removed 4 bases from V and 2 bases from J, with 0 bases in between. The CDR3 length is 11 residues. Germline CDR1 KGHDR, CDR2 SFDVKD. CDR3 coding DNA: TGTGCCACCAGTGACACAGATACGCAGTATTTT. Protein: CATSDTDTQYF.

This clonotype has just one count. The V and J genes are TRBV24-1 and TRBJ2-1, with no clear D. Germline CDR1 KGHDR, CDR2 SFDVKD. There are 14 residues in the CDR3. V was pared by 2 bases and J by 1 base, with 5 bases between. The chain's CDR3 is CATSDSRSYNEQFF. The CDR3 DNA reads as TGTGCCACCAGTGATTCGAGGTCCTACAATGAGCAGTTCTTC.

This clonotype was picked up a small number of times. This sequence joins TRBV6-5 and TRBJ2-1, with unresolved D. The length of the CDR3 is 17 residues. Germline V gene data show CDR1 as MNHEY and CDR2 as SVGAGI. The V gene lost 2 bases and the J gene lost 5 bases, with 19 bases spanning the gap. CDR3 amino acids: CASSYVPYTHRDNEQFF. As DNA, the CDR3 is TGTGCCAGCAGTTACGTACCTTATACCCACAGAGACAATGAGCAGTTCTTC.

This chain joins TRBV3-1 and TRBJ2-4; 7 bases match TRBD1. Germline values: CDR1 LGHDT, CDR2 YNNKEL (reference sequence). CDR3 length: 16 amino acids. Losses at the gene ends were 5 bases for V and 3 bases for J; bases not matched to a gene: 10. The CDR3 coding sequence is TGTGCCAGCAGCGAATTTACAGGGGTGGACAAAAACATTCAGTACTTC. Residues: CASSEFTGVDKNIQYF.

This chain uses TRBV3-1 with TRBJ2-1, with TRBD1 identical over 7 bases. The V gene end was trimmed by 5 bases and the J gene end by 0 bases; junction bases not matched to a gene: 4. This CDR3 spans 15 amino acids. The germline V gene encodes CDR1 LGHDT and CDR2 YNNKEL (reference sequence). The DNA for the CDR3 is TGTGCCAGCAGCTGGGACAGCTTCTCCTACAATGAGCAGTTCTTC. Translation gives CASSWDSFSYNEQFF.

The chain couples TRBV20-1 to TRBJ1-6; D is undetermined. V shed 1 base and J shed 7 bases, with 8 bases lying between them. Germline V gene sequence: CDR1 DFQATT, CDR2 SNEGSKA (reference sequence). This CDR3 is built from 13 residues. The CDR3 sequence is CSARGGYNSPLHF. The CDR3 bases are TGCAGTGCTAGAGGCGGGTACAATTCACCCCTCCACTTT.

The table lists this clonotype with a few counts. The rearrangement uses TRBV27 and TRBJ1-1; 9 bases fit TRBD1. The V segment lost 4 bases and the J segment 1 base; nucleotides outside the gene matches: 4. This CDR3 is built from 15 residues. CDR1 and CDR2 (germline): MNHEY, SMNVEV (reference sequence). CDR3 nucleotides: TGTGCCAGCAGTTCTACAGGGGGCGCGAACACTGAAGCTTTCTTT. This sequence encodes CASSSTGGANTEAFF.

The genes are TRBV4-2 and TRBJ1-6; 10 bases fit TRBD1. Germline values: CDR1 LGHNA, CDR2 YNFKEQ. This CDR3 contains 19 residues. After removal of 3 bases from V and 7 bases from J, the junction contained 15 bases not matched to a gene. Here the CDR3 DNA reads TGTGCCAGCAGCCACCGCCCCTCGGGACAGGGGACGGGGAATTCACCCCTCCACTTT. Translating it yields CASSHRPSGQGTGNSPLHF.

The J gene is TRBJ2-7, the V gene TRBV7-2, with 14 bases fitting TRBD2. From germline, CDR1 is SGHTA and CDR2 FQGNSA. This CDR3 region has 17 residues. V lost 3 bases and J lost 5; bases outside the gene matches: 9. CDR3 residues: CASSFTRRGLAGDEQYF. CDR3 DNA sequence: TGTGCCAGCAGCTTTACCCGGAGGGGACTAGCGGGGGACGAGCAGTACTTC.

The chain carries TRBV10-3 and TRBJ2-5; D perhaps matches TRBD1 (7 bases). CDR3 length: 14 residues. V was cut by 4 bases and J by 11 bases, with 20 bases left in between. In germline, CDR1 is ENHRY, CDR2 SYGVKD. The CDR3 DNA is TGTGCCATCAGTGCAGGGGGGACTTACAATGGGCAGTACTTC. Protein: CAISAGGTYNGQYF.

The CDR3 DNA reads TGTGCCAGCAGCCCCACTAGCCCCGCCGTCACAGATACGCAGTATTTT. Translating it yields CASSPTSPAVTDTQYF. The rearrangement joins TRBV7-9 to TRBJ2-3, with D possibly TRBD2 on 6 matching bases. V was pared by 5 bases and J by 2 bases, with 17 bases between. The germline CDR1 and CDR2 sequences are SEHNR and FQNEAQ (reference sequence). The CDR3 has 16 residues.

The sample holds a few counts of this clonotype. The V and J genes are TRBV7-3 and TRBJ2-1, with 8 bases lining up with TRBD1. The trim removed 6 bases at V and 2 bases at J, leaving 6 bases unmatched. Germline V lookup: CDR1 SGHTA, CDR2 FQGTGA. This CDR3 contains 15 residues. CDR3 nucleotide sequence: TGTGCCAGCAGTCAAGGACAGGGACCCTACAATGAGCAGTTCTTC. Protein sequence: CASSQGQGPYNEQFF.

This clonotype was observed a handful of times. This may stem from a read error, because a much larger clone lies one nucleotide away. V is TRBV4-1 and J is TRBJ2-4; D is undetermined. This CDR3 contains 16 residues. V lost 4 bases and J lost 13, with 26 bases in between. Germline V lookup: CDR1 MGHRA, CDR2 YSYEKL. Here the CDR3 DNA reads TGCGCCAGCAGCCTAACTTGGACCCACGAAAACAATGAGCAGTACTTC. It specifies CASSLTWTHENNEQYF.

This sequence joins TRBV20-1 and TRBJ2-4; possible D gene TRBD2, 5 bases. Germline V lookup: CDR1 DFQATT, CDR2 SNEGSKA (reference sequence). Trimming stripped 1 base from V and 7 bases from J, with 11 bases between. The CDR3 totals 13 residues. CDR3: CSARAEGFNIQYF. For the CDR3, the DNA is TGCAGTGCTAGAGCTGAGGGATTCAACATTCAGTACTTC.

This clonotype was seen only a few times. The V gene is TRBV6-5, the J gene TRBJ1-1; 7 bases align to TRBD1. Germline V gene data show CDR1 as MNHEY and CDR2 as SVGAGI. The CDR3 is 16 residues long. The ends lost 4 bases at V and 5 bases at J; junction bases unmatched: 13. The CDR3 loop is CASSFLGQAKGTEAFF. The CDR3 nucleotides are TGTGCCAGCAGTTTCCTTGGACAGGCCAAGGGGACTGAAGCTTTCTTT.